The rows below give T cell receptor beta chains drawn from one sample of a study of T cell repertoires in cytomegalovirus infection. Their cognate antigens are unknown. Each CDR3 protein gets one entry after TCRdb re-called the reads with MiXCR. The sample holds some 800,000 distinct CDR3 sequences, around a third seen once. Sample: cultured CD8+ T cells from PBMCs, taken from culture after CMV antigen stimulation. These receptors were collected from a human donor in good health (CMV status not recorded). Some clones in this sample may be carry-over from other donors' samples. The CDR3 runs from the conserved cysteine through the conserved F or W. The order of the fields is V gene, D gene, J gene, clone size, CDR3 protein, CDR3 DNA. A D gene is named only where the DNA matches it firmly. The listing skips clone size in some rows; elsewhere it reads once, few, many or a size class.

>TRBV7-2|TRBD1|TRBJ1-6|NA
CASSFSGQGNNSPPRF
TGTGCCAGCAGCTTTTCAGGACAGGGGAATAATTCACCCCCCCGCTTT
>TRBV28|TRBD2|TRBJ2-1|NA
CASRTLRLAVRNEQFF
TGTGCCAGCAGAACCTTACGACTAGCGGTCAGGAATGAGCAGTTCTTC
>TRBV2|NA|TRBJ2-3|few
CASSEGTTGRDTQYF
TGTGCCAGCAGTGAAGGGACCACAGGTCGAGATACGCAGTATTTT
>TRBV7-6|TRBD1|TRBJ1-1|NA
CASSLGVTGGTEAFF
TGTGCCAGCAGCTTAGGGGTGACAGGGGGCACTGAAGCTTTCTTT
>TRBV19|NA|TRBJ1-1|few
CASSIGANEAFF
TGTGCCAGTAGTATTGGCGCGAATGAAGCTTTCTTT
>TRBV12-3/TRBV12-4|NA|TRBJ2-5|NA
CASAWETQYF
TGTGCCAGCGCGTGGGAGACCCAGTACTTC
>TRBV7-9|NA|TRBJ2-5|NA
CASSPPPGGAGQETQYF
TGTGCCAGCAGCCCTCCTCCCGGGGGCGCTGGGCAAGAGACCCAGTACTTC
>TRBV6-2/TRBV6-3|NA|TRBJ2-2|many
CASSSLTLRRENTGELFF
TGTGCCAGCAGTTCTCTAACATTGAGGCGGGAGAACACCGGGGAGCTGTTTTTT
>TRBV15|NA|TRBJ2-3|NA
CATSRDRLGFHTDTQYF
TGTGCCACCAGCAGAGATCGGTTAGGGTTCCACACAGATACGCAGTATTTT
>TRBV7-2|NA|TRBJ1-5|many
CASSLVGYGPGRQPQHF
TGTGCCAGCAGCTTAGTGGGTTACGGGCCAGGGCGACAGCCCCAGCATTTT
>TRBV7-6|NA|TRBJ1-4|few
CASSASGGGEKLFF
TGTGCCAGCAGCGCCTCCGGGGGGGGGGAAAAACTGTTTTTT
>TRBV12-5|NA|TRBJ1-1|NA
CASGFSVEAFF
TGTGCTAGTGGTTTTTCGGTTGAAGCTTTCTTT
>TRBV3-1|TRBD1|TRBJ1-2|NA
CASYGSGTGIFSGYGYTF
TGTGCCAGCTACGGATCCGGGACAGGGATCTTCTCGGGGTATGGCTACACCTTC
>TRBV9|TRBD1|TRBJ1-1|NA
CASSVEAGGNTEAFF
TGTGCCAGCAGCGTAGAGGCAGGGGGCAACACTGAAGCTTTCTTT
>TRBV6-2/TRBV6-3|TRBD1|TRBJ1-1|many
CASSYSPSPPTSGQGYTEAFF
TGTGCCAGCAGTTACTCCCCTTCCCCTCCGACATCCGGACAGGGATACACTGAAGCTTTCTTT
>TRBV12-3/TRBV12-4|NA|TRBJ2-2|few
CASSPLSGGELFF
TGTGCCAGCAGTCCCCTAAGCGGCGGGGAGCTGTTTTTT
>TRBV13|TRBD2|TRBJ2-7|NA
CASSFAGGTYEQYF
TGTGCCAGCAGCTTCGCGGGGGGTACCTACGAGCAGTACTTC
>TRBV27|TRBD1|TRBJ2-1|NA
CASSVTGMGNEQFF
TGTGCCAGCAGTGTGACAGGGATGGGAAATGAGCAGTTCTTC
>TRBV5-5|NA|TRBJ2-3|few
CASSLERSVDDTQYF
TGTGCCAGCAGCTTGGAGAGGAGTGTAGATGATACGCAGTATTTT
>TRBV5-4|NA|TRBJ2-2|NA
CASSTRGTANTGELFF
TGTGCCAGCAGCACTCGGGGGACAGCGAACACCGGGGAGCTGTTTTTT
>TRBV11-2|NA|TRBJ2-7|NA
CASSGEGTTSYEQYF
TGTGCCAGCAGCGGAGAGGGGACAACCTCCTACGAGCAGTACTTC
>TRBV9|NA|TRBJ1-1|NA
CASSVEDGLADTEAFF
TGTGCCAGCAGCGTTGAGGACGGTTTGGCGGACACTGAAGCTTTCTTT
>TRBV7-9|TRBD1|TRBJ1-2|NA
CASSPGQNYTF
TGTGCCAGCAGCCCGGGACAGAACTACACCTTC
>TRBV11-3|NA|TRBJ2-6|NA
CASSRQLLKVSGANVLTF
TGTGCCAGCAGCCGACAGCTCCTGAAGGTCTCTGGGGCCAACGTCCTGACTTTC
>TRBV27|NA|TRBJ1-2|few
CATTNRPSYGYTF
TGTGCCACGACAAACCGCCCGTCCTATGGCTACACCTTC
>TRBV11-2|NA|TRBJ1-5|NA
CASAEGPANQPQHF
TGTGCCAGCGCGGAGGGACCGGCAAATCAGCCCCAGCATTTT
>TRBV27|TRBD1|TRBJ1-4|NA
CASSFMGQGIATNEKLFF
TGTGCCAGCAGTTTTATGGGACAGGGAATAGCAACTAATGAAAAACTGTTTTTT
>TRBV18|NA|TRBJ1-1|NA
CASSPGGLLEAFF
TGTGCCAGCTCCCCCGGGGGGCTCCTAGAAGCTTTCTTT
>TRBV6-5|NA|TRBJ2-1|NA
CASTGWGYNEQFF
TGTGCCAGCACCGGTTGGGGGTACAATGAGCAGTTCTTC
>TRBV7-2|TRBD1|TRBJ1-6|few
CASSPDREVWNSPLHF
TGTGCCAGCAGCCCTGACAGGGAGGTGTGGAATTCACCCCTCCACTTT
>TRBV5-4|NA|TRBJ2-7|NA
CASSYRDNIYEQYF
TGTGCCAGCAGCTACCGGGACAATATCTACGAGCAGTACTTC